This TCR beta chain stems from a study of T cells in Graves' hyperthyroidism and ophthalmopathy. Germline V gene data show CDR1 as SEHNR and CDR2 as FQNEAQ (reference sequence). The CDR3 has 15 amino acids. Trimming cost V 5 bases and J 3 bases; bases outside gene matches: 9. General observations from the study: The authors' 13 V-J model separated ophthalmopathy from stable hyperthyroidism.

This clonotype occurred many times. What it recognizes is unknown. Amplified TCR beta CDR3 regions came from RNA transcripts. With the HTBI primer set, the TCR CDR3 went through a first round of RT-PCR. MiXCR was run by TCRdb on the multiplex PCR reads, yielding one entry per CDR3 protein. The profile covers 700,000 or so distinct CDR3 sequences, with about 14% appearing a single time and around 13% taken by the ten largest. Sequencing was done on a sample of blood. The chain recombines TRBV7-9 with TRBJ2-5; 7 bases are shared with TRBD2. The receptor was isolated from a woman aged 45-65 years with Graves' ophthalmopathy. The CDR3: CASSPSASGEETQYF. The CDR3 coding sequence is TGTGCCAGCAGCCCATCGGCTAGCGGAGAAGAGACCCAGTACTTC.